The clone carrying this TCR beta chain was observed many times. No antigen is known for it. The data were taken from a study of blood T cells in healthy people across ages. The study's findings and limits: The fall in TCR beta diversity per million T cells was roughly linear with age.

Collection of 8.5 to 10 milliliters of peripheral blood was performed for each donor. V was trimmed by 3 bases and J by 6 bases, leaving 15 bases between them. The CDR3 runs to 14 residues. Germline V lookup: CDR1 SGHAT, CDR2 FQDESV (reference sequence). A second PCR of 7 to 11 cycles used a sample-barcoded 5' primer and a J-beta primer mix. Every cDNA molecule bore a tag from a template-switch adaptor containing 12 random nucleotides. Sequencing recovered at least 2.5 million CDR3-containing paired-end reads from each sample. MiXCR was run by TCRdb on the 5' RACE reads, yielding one entry per CDR3 protein. The sample yields around 400,000 distinct CDR3 sequences, approximately 52% seen once.

Sequenced sample: blood. The receptor comes from a man aged 60-69 years in good health. V and J are TRBV11-1 and TRBJ2-7; TRBD1 might be the D (6 bases). The CDR3 coding sequence is TGTGCCAGCAGCTTTGGCAGGGGCTCGCTCGAGCAGTACTTC. It encodes CASSFGRGSLEQYF.